A single sample gave rise to the 31 T cell receptor beta chains below, sequenced in a study of post-analysis software for immune sequencing data. Study outcomes and limitations: The study found TRBV5-6, TRBV5-1 and TRBV20-1 among about five TRBV segments more frequent in patients than controls.

No antigen is known for these receptors. TCR beta cDNA libraries had unique molecular identifiers. MiXCR was run by TCRdb on the PCR reads, yielding one entry per CDR3 protein. The data contain hundreds of thousands of distinct CDR3 sequences, around 64% of them singletons. Specimen: blood. The receptors were gathered from a girl under 10 years old with multiple sclerosis.

This chain joins TRBV29-1 and TRBJ2-3; unclear D gene. Germline V lookup: CDR1 SQVTM, CDR2 ANQGSEA. The V end lost 4 bases, the J end lost 2 bases, and 10 bases lay between the germline ends. This CDR3 has 13 residues. The CDR3 here is CSVVGRHTDTQYF. The CDR3 DNA sequence: TGCAGCGTTGTAGGGCGACACACAGATACGCAGTATTTT.

The V gene is TRBV4-1, the J gene TRBJ1-1; no clear D gene. The CDR3 runs 14 residues. Trimming pared 1 base from V and 0 bases from J, leaving 6 bases between. CDR1 is MGHRA and CDR2 is YSYEKL in the germline V gene. The CDR3 reads CASSQGSVNTEAFF. CDR3 DNA sequence: TGCGCCAGCAGCCAAGGTTCAGTGAACACTGAAGCTTTCTTT.

This chain uses TRBV20-1 with TRBJ2-2, with D unclear. There are 13 residues in the CDR3. V was cut by 4 bases and J by 0 bases, with 6 bases left in between. Looked up from germline, CDR1 is DFQATT and CDR2 is SNEGSKA (reference sequence). For the CDR3, the DNA is TGCAGTGCTAAAGCCACGAACACCGGGGAGCTGTTTTTT. Its protein product is CSAKATNTGELFF.

The V and J genes are TRBV12-3 or TRBV12-4 and TRBJ2-1; D is unclear. This CDR3 is 15 amino acids long. Trimming shortened V by 2 bases and J by 0 bases, and 8 bases separated the two germline ends. This CDR3 reads CASSLNLLSYNEQFF. The CDR3 DNA follows: TGTGCCAGCAGTTTAAACCTCCTCTCCTACAATGAGCAGTTCTTC.

V is TRBV20-1 and J is TRBJ2-3; TRBD2 matches 13 bases. CDR1 and CDR2 from the germline V gene are DFQATT and SNEGSKA (reference sequence). With V trimmed by 2 bases and J by 7 bases, 12 bases remained unmatched. The CDR3 extends over 17 amino acids. The CDR3 reads CSARMGGTSGEGNTQYF. CDR3 bases: TGCAGTGCTAGAATGGGAGGGACTAGCGGGGAGGGGAATACGCAGTATTTT.

The chain uses TRBV7-8 and TRBJ1-5, with D tentatively TRBD1 (6 bases). In germline, CDR1 is SGHVS, CDR2 FQNEAQ. Trimming left V 5 bases short and J 7 bases short, with 12 bases between. The CDR3 is 13 residues long. The CDR3 spells CASSVNRDQPQHF. The CDR3 DNA is TGTGCCAGCAGCGTCAACAGGGACCAGCCCCAGCATTTT.

On this clonotype: Its ends do not fully match the called genes, so a read error is possible. The chain recombines TRBV6-2 or TRBV6-3 with TRBJ1-1, with D perhaps TRBD1 (6 bases). Germline V CDR1 and CDR2: MNHEY, SVGEGT. The CDR3 totals 14 residues. The CDR3 sequence is CAGSFYRTAPEAFF. CDR3 nucleotides: TGTGCCGGCAGTTTCTACCGGACAGCCCCTGAAGCTTTCTTT.

A single count supports this clonotype. The rearrangement joins TRBV10-3 to TRBJ2-1, with 7 bases identical to TRBD2. V lost 5 bases, J lost 7 bases, and 5 bases stayed unmatched. Germline V lookup: CDR1 ENHRY, CDR2 SYGVKD. The CDR3 has 13 residues. The CDR3 DNA is TGTGCCATCAGTCCGGGACTACGTAATGAGCAGTTCTTC. This codes for CAISPGLRNEQFF.

V gene TRBV4-1 combines with J gene TRBJ2-4, with D perhaps matching TRBD1 or TRBD2 (5 bases each). Germline-derived CDR1 and CDR2 are MGHRA and YSYEKL. Between the trimmed V and J ends, which lost 0 bases and 6 bases, there was a span of 18 bases. This CDR3 is 17 amino acids long. The CDR3 reads CASSQEAPGTLINIQYF. CDR3 DNA sequence: TGCGCCAGCAGCCAAGAGGCTCCCGGGACCCTGATAAACATTCAGTACTTC.

This clonotype occurred once. This chain connects TRBV30 to TRBJ2-7; D call uncertain. Deletions cut 1 base from V and 1 base from J, with 8 bases between. The germline CDR1 and CDR2 sequences are GTSNPN and SVGIG (reference sequence). The CDR3 consists of 13 residues. The CDR3 loop reads CAWSGEQSYEQYF. The CDR3 DNA sequence: TGTGCCTGGAGTGGCGAGCAGTCCTACGAGCAGTACTTC.

V gene TRBV4-1 combines with J gene TRBJ2-3; D unresolved. V lost 6 bases and J 2 bases, leaving 15 bases between the germline ends. There are 15 residues in the CDR3. Germline loops: CDR1 MGHRA, CDR2 YSYEKL. Here the CDR3 reads CASSDEEYSTDTQYF. CDR3 DNA sequence: TGCGCCAGCAGTGATGAGGAGTACTCCACAGATACGCAGTATTTT.

The sample holds one count of this clonotype. An end of the junction differs from the germline gene, which may be a read error. The chain joins TRBV7-9 to TRBJ2-3; TRBD2 matches 7 bases. CDR1 SEHNR and CDR2 FQNEAQ come from the germline V gene (reference sequence). The CDR3 sequence is 12 residues long. DNA of the CDR3: TGTACCAGCAGCTTTAGCGGGGATACGCAGTATTTT. Amino acids: CTSSFSGDTQYF.

This rearrangement joins TRBV10-3 to TRBJ1-5; D is unresolved. The germline gives CDR1 ENHRY, CDR2 SYGVKD. Trimming stripped 9 bases from V and 5 bases from J, with 8 bases between. The CDR3 contains 11 residues. CDR3 bases: TGTGCCATAGGACGAGATCAGCCCCAGCATTTT. Its protein is CAIGRDQPQHF.

The chain has TRBV10-3 and TRBJ2-3; no firm D call. Trimming removed 7 bases from V and 0 bases from J, with 8 bases in between. This CDR3 has 13 amino acids. Germline lookup yields CDR1 ENHRY and CDR2 SYGVKD. CDR3 amino acids: CAINPGSTDTQYF. DNA for the CDR3: TGTGCCATCAACCCGGGTAGCACAGATACGCAGTATTTT.

About this clonotype: Without the conserved terminal phenylalanine or tryptophan, this CDR3 likely stems from a read error. V is TRBV7-9 and J is TRBJ1-2; no definite D call. This CDR3 comprises 13 residues. The V end lost 5 bases, the J end lost 3 bases, and 10 bases lay between the germline ends. Germline-derived CDR1 and CDR2 are SEHNR and FQNEAQ (reference sequence). CDR3 in amino acids: CASSEYGHYGYTV. The DNA of the CDR3 is TGTGCCAGCAGCGAATACGGCCACTATGGCTACACCGTC.

The rearrangement uses TRBV20-1 and TRBJ2-1; 13 bases map to TRBD2. Losses at the gene ends were 0 bases for V and 8 bases for J; bases not matched to a gene: 13. The CDR3 length is 18 residues. The V gene's germline CDR1 is DFQATT and CDR2 SNEGSKA (reference sequence). The CDR3 loop reads CSARDPHGLAGDPYEQFF. CDR3 coding DNA: TGCAGTGCTAGAGATCCGCACGGACTAGCGGGAGATCCCTATGAGCAGTTCTTC.

This chain connects TRBV25-1 to TRBJ1-5; TRBD1 matches 8 bases. Trimming took 2 bases from V and 6 from J; bases not matched to a gene: 0. The CDR3 extends over 13 amino acids. The germline CDR1 and CDR2 sequences are MGHDK and SYGVNS. For the CDR3, the DNA is TGTGCCAGCAGTGAAACAGGGGGTCAGCCCCAGCATTTT. Its protein is CASSETGGQPQHF.

The chain has TRBV9 and TRBJ2-1; D might be TRBD2 (6 bases). Per germline, CDR1 SGDLS and CDR2 YYNGEE. The CDR3 contains 16 residues. With 0 bases removed from V and 0 bases from J, the gap between germline ends came to 10 bases. CDR3 sequence: CASSVVPGSSYNEQFF. In DNA, the CDR3 is TGTGCCAGCAGCGTAGTTCCCGGGAGCTCCTACAATGAGCAGTTCTTC. The full variable domain, rest sourced from reference TRBV9 and TRBJ2-1, is DSGVTQTPKHLITATGQRVTLRCSPRSGDLSVYWYQQSLDQGLQFLIQYYNGEERAKGNILERFSAQQFPDLHSELNLSSLELGDSALYFCASSVVPGSSYNEQFFGPGTRLTVL.

The J gene is TRBJ1-2, the V gene TRBV29-1; D gene ambiguous. With 2 bases removed from V and 0 bases from J, the gap between germline ends came to 10 bases. The germline V gene encodes CDR1 SQVTM and CDR2 ANQGSEA. CDR3 length: 14 residues. The CDR3 is CSVESGRANYGYTF. The CDR3 DNA is TGCAGCGTTGAATCTGGCAGAGCTAACTATGGCTACACCTTC.

Only a few counts were recorded for this clonotype. V gene TRBV20-1 combines with J gene TRBJ2-5; perhaps D is TRBD1 or TRBD2 (5 bases each). V shed 1 base and J shed 2 bases, with 14 bases lying between them. The CDR3 length is 15 residues. CDR1 and CDR2 (germline): DFQATT, SNEGSKA (reference sequence). The chain's CDR3 is CSARVPGRHQETQYF. The CDR3 region has the DNA TGCAGTGCTAGAGTACCGGGACGCCATCAAGAGACCCAGTACTTC.

Only a few counts were recorded for this clonotype. CDR3 sequence: CSVRDTGANVLTF. The CDR3 nucleotides are TGCAGCGTTCGGGACACTGGGGCCAACGTCCTGACTTTC. The rearrangement joins TRBV29-1 to TRBJ2-6; tentative D call: TRBD1 (6 bases). Germline V CDR1 and CDR2: SQVTM, ANQGSEA. CDR3 length: 13 amino acids. With 5 bases removed from V and 2 bases from J, the gap between germline ends came to 7 bases.

The chain combines TRBV9 with TRBJ2-7; D possibly uses TRBD1 or TRBD2 (5 bases each). Germline CDR1 SGDLS, CDR2 YYNGEE. Trimming left V 3 bases short and J 7 bases short, with 26 bases between. The CDR3 spans 17 residues. In DNA form, the CDR3 reads TGTGCCAGCAGCGCCGGGGCCGGAACAGTTGAAGACTGGGAGCAGTACTTC. Protein product: CASSAGAGTVEDWEQYF. The variable domain in full, with the rest retrieved from reference TRBV9 and TRBJ2-7, is DSGVTQTPKHLITATGQRVTLRCSPRSGDLSVYWYQQSLDQGLQFLIQYYNGEERAKGNILERFSAQQFPDLHSELNLSSLELGDSALYFCASSAGAGTVEDWEQYFGPGTRLTVT.

Turning to this clonotype: One junction end disagrees with the germline gene, perhaps due to a read error. The chain is built from TRBV6-6 and TRBJ2-1; D is unresolved. The CDR3 loop spans 15 amino acids. The germline V gene encodes CDR1 MNHNY and CDR2 SVGAGI (reference sequence). Written as DNA, the CDR3 is TGTGCCAGCAGTTACCGCCTGATCGCCTACTATGAGCAGTTCTTC. Translating it yields CASSYRLIAYYEQFF.

This clonotype has only a few counts. V is TRBV10-3 and J is TRBJ2-1; the D is unclear. Germline CDR1 and CDR2: ENHRY and SYGVKD. This CDR3 has 13 amino acids. V was pared by 3 bases and J by 5 bases, with 8 bases between. The CDR3 nucleotides read TGTGCCATCAGTGATAGGGCAGACAATGAGCAGTTCTTC. Its protein is CAISDRADNEQFF.

The gene calls are TRBV10-1 and TRBJ2-3; weak D call: TRBD2 (5 bases). The CDR3 has 13 amino acids. The germline CDR1 and CDR2 sequences are WNHNN and SYGVQD (reference sequence). Trimming removed 4 bases from V and 6 bases from J, with 11 bases in between. The CDR3 loop is CASSGTLRDTQYF. The CDR3 DNA sequence: TGCGCCAGCAGTGGGACTCTTAGGGATACGCAGTATTTT.

V and J are TRBV2 and TRBJ2-4; weak D call: TRBD2 (5 bases). With the DNA end fitting TRBJ2-7 better, the J assignment may be wrong. The CDR3 has 11 amino acids. The germline V gene encodes CDR1 SNHLY and CDR2 FYNNEI. Written as DNA, the CDR3 is TGTGCCAGCACTGGAGGAGACGAGCAGTACGTC. Protein product: CASTGGDEQYV.

This clonotype has just a few counts. The rearrangement joins TRBV7-9 to TRBJ1-2; 7 bases are shared with TRBD1. Trimming at V came to 4 bases and at J to 8 bases, leaving 13 bases not matched to a gene. Germline V gene sequence: CDR1 SEHNR, CDR2 FQNEAQ (reference sequence). There are 15 residues in the CDR3. The CDR3 DNA sequence: TGTGCCAGCAGCTCAACAGGCAGGGGGATGCACGGCTACACCTTC. It codes for CASSSTGRGMHGYTF.

The chain links TRBV10-1 to TRBJ2-1; TRBD2 aligns across 8 bases. Germline lookup yields CDR1 WNHNN and CDR2 SYGVQD (reference sequence). The CDR3 runs 14 residues. CDR3 nucleotide sequence: TGCGCTAGAATAGAGGAGCGGGAGTACAATGAGCAGTTCTTC. Its protein product is CARIEEREYNEQFF.

CDR3 bases: TGTGCCAGCAGTGGGTATTTGCTGGCCGAGCAGTACTTC. It specifies CASSGYLLAEQYF. The chain links TRBV2 to TRBJ2-7; no firm D call. V dropped 4 bases and J dropped 6 bases, with 13 bases sitting between them. Germline V gives CDR1 SNHLY, CDR2 FYNNEI. This CDR3 spans 13 amino acids.

Only one count was recorded for this clonotype. V gene TRBV6-5 combines with J gene TRBJ2-7; TRBD2 might be the D (5 bases). This CDR3 is built from 16 residues. Germline V gene sequence: CDR1 MNHEY, CDR2 SVGAGI. The V and J ends lost 0 bases and 0 bases respectively, with 12 bases between them. CDR3 region: CASSYSSAASSYEQYF. The CDR3 nucleotides are TGTGCCAGCAGTTACTCGTCAGCGGCTAGCTCCTACGAGCAGTACTTC.

The V call is TRBV5-1, the J call TRBJ2-5; 15 nucleotides agree with TRBD2. The CDR3 is made up of 16 amino acids. Germline lookup yields CDR1 SGHRS and CDR2 YFSETQ. After removal of 0 bases from V and 4 bases from J, the junction contained 1 base not matched to a gene. DNA for the CDR3: TGCGCCAGCAGCTTGGAGGGACTAGCGGGGGGAGAGACCCAGTACTTC. Translating it yields CASSLEGLAGGETQYF.